This TCR beta chain was sequenced during a study of OX40 agonist ivuxolimab in advanced cancers. Study-wide results and limits: The CD4+ and CD8+ T cells in the blood had expanded clonally by week 6 at 0.1 to 3.0 mg/kg.

The protocol was immunoSEQ multiplex PCR, while the TCRdb copy is restricted to in-frame clones and leaves out a portion. The repertoire holds around 72,000 clones, with roughly 89% as singletons. Points on this clone: Its antigen is still unknown.

The germline V gene has CDR1 MDHEN and CDR2 SYDVKM. The V and J ends lost 2 bases and 3 bases, in that order; junction bases with no gene match: 4. This CDR3 has 14 amino acids. V gene TRBV28 combines with J gene TRBJ2-7; 7 bases are shared with TRBD1. The sequence came from an adult with an advanced solid tumor such as melanoma, head and neck, liver or kidney cancer. Sequencing was performed on CD4+ or CD8+ T cells sorted from blood, taken in a trial of the OX40 agonist ivuxolimab. Written as DNA, the CDR3 is TGTGCCAGCAGTTTAGTAGACAGGGACTACGAGCAGTACTTC. It codes for CASSLVDRDYEQYF.